The text below deals with one TCR beta chain. Its antigen remains undetermined. It has no much larger one-base neighbor in the sample; base qualities were not kept. V sheds 5 bases and J sheds 3 bases, leaving 16 bases between their ends. Reading from cysteine to phenylalanine, the CDR3 counts 15 amino acids. The entry retains the CDR3 DNA only, 45 bases that are in frame from base 1. As encoded in the germline V gene, CDR1 is MDHEN while CDR2 is SYDVKM. Whole blood was collected in K2EDTA tubes by collaborating institutions according to the institutions' own protocols. For TCRbeta analysis, collaborators shipped samples in one of three forms: frozen whole blood, isolated PBMCs, or DNA extracted from either of those sample types. The entry originates in a study of blood T cell repertoires in COVID-19 (TCRdb year 2020). With regard to the full study: Samples from collaborators originated in the United States, Italy and Spain and spanned both the acute and convalescent phases of COVID-19. Samples were obtained from the ongoing ImmuneRACE study (first 160 participants) and from some 1,300 subjects provided by 6 global collaborators. Subjects who had been exposed to COVID-19, were actively infected with it, or had recovered from it provided the deeply sampled blood TCRbeta repertoires that made up the dataset. A de-identified subject ID, COVID-19 status, age in years and sex were almost always included in the sample metadata. A freely available public database, intended as a resource for researchers studying the immune response to SARS-CoV-2, is where the repertoires were released. HLA class I and class II types, where available, came from metadata supplied by the sample provider rather than from assay-based typing. The prospective study material was composed of cDNA or gDNA derived from T cells, B-cell-depleted T cells, or PBMCs.

The immunoSEQ Assay, a bias-controlled multiplex PCR, was used to amplify TCRbeta CDR3 regions from genomic DNA. Per the authors' processing: Within the assay, amplification of reference gene primers was used to estimate how many nucleated cells each sample contained. Sequence reads were collapsed and filtered to measure the absolute abundance of every unique TCRbeta CDR3 rearrangement. For each sample, productive Simpson clonality was calculated by taking the square root of Simpson's diversity index across productive rearrangements. TCRdb retrieved this table from immuneACCESS and kept in-frame rearrangements only. Not all clones are present; in checked studies, unresolved V genes account for under half, and no reason is known for the remainder. The V and J calls and clone size were taken over from that table, and D and trimming were inferred from the DNA. For this sample there are some 150,000 clones; approximately 85% appear just once. Jointly, the top ten make up more than 2% of the sample.

Overall study results and their limits: The quantity of clinical and demographic metadata differed by source and by participant and was supplied without curation.

The receptor comes from a human donor with acute or convalescent COVID-19. The donor label of this sample is uncertain. The rearrangement joined TRBV28 to TRBJ2-5; TRBD1 is a possible D gene, resting on 5 matching bases. The sequencing sample was made of peripheral blood. The DNA is as follows: TGTGCCAGCAGTCCACATAGCCAGGGTGAAGAGACCCAGTACTTC. Its protein reads: CASSPHSQGEETQYF.